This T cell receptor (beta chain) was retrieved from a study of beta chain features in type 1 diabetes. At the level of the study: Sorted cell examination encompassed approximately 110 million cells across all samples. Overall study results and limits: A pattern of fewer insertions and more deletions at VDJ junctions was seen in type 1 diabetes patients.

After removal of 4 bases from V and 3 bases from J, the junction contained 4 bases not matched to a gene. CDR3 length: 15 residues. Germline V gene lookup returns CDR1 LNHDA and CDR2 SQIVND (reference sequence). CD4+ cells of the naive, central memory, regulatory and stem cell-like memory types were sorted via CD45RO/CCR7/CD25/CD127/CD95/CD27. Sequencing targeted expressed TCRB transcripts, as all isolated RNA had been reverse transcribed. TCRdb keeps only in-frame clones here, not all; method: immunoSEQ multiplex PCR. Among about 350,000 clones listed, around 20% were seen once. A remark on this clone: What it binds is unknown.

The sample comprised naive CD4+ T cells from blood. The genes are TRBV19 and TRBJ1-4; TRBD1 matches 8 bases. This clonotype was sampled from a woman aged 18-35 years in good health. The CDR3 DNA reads TGTGCCAGTAGTAAACGGGACAGGCCTAATGAAAAACTGTTTTTT. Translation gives CASSKRDRPNEKLFF.